The 26 T cell receptor beta chains in this list originate from one sample, sequenced in a study of blood T cell repertoires in COVID-19. Sequenced by immunoSEQ multiplex PCR; TCRdb stores in-frame clones only, minus some. The sample consists of approximately 190,000 clones, almost 85% of them appearing once. Sequenced material: peripheral blood. The receptor source for this set is a woman aged 70 to 79 with active or convalescent COVID-19.

The chain joins TRBV5-1 to TRBJ1-6, with D possibly being TRBD1 (6 bases). V lost 5 bases to trimming and J lost 0 bases, with 12 bases between them. The germline CDR1 and CDR2 sequences are SGHRS and YFSETQ. The CDR3 totals 16 residues. In DNA, the CDR3 is TGCGCCAGCAGTCATACAGGGAGCTCCTATAATTCACCCCTCCACTTT. As protein: CASSHTGSSYNSPLHF.

The chain is built from TRBV18 and TRBJ2-5, with a weak D call TRBD1 (5 bases). The CDR3 is 13 residues long. The germline V gene encodes CDR1 KGHSH and CDR2 LQKENI. Between the trimmed V and J ends, which lost 4 bases and 0 bases, there was a span of 6 bases. The CDR3 region is CASSRGHQETQYF. The CDR3 region has the DNA TGTGCCAGCTCACGGGGCCACCAAGAGACCCAGTACTTC.

Of note for this clone: The junction shows a germline mismatch at one end, possibly a read error. Distinct nucleotide sequences in the sample also encode this CDR3. The rearrangement links TRBV19 to TRBJ2-7; weak D call: TRBD2 (5 bases). Per the germline V gene, CDR1 is LNHDA and CDR2 is SQIVND (reference sequence). This CDR3 region has 13 residues. The CDR3 DNA reads as TGTGCCAGCAGTACGGGAAGGGCCTACGAGCAGTACTTC. It yields the protein CASSTGRAYEQYF.

The chain carries TRBV2 and TRBJ2-7, with TRBD2 identical over 10 bases. This CDR3 contains 15 residues. Germline V lookup: CDR1 SNHLY, CDR2 FYNNEI. The V gene end was trimmed by 5 bases and the J gene end by 6 bases; junction bases not matched to a gene: 10. CDR3 coding DNA: TGTGCCAGCAGTATTCTAGCGGGAGTGGTCGGCGAGCAGTACTTC. This codes for CASSILAGVVGEQYF.

The rearrangement links TRBV4-1 to TRBJ2-1, with 10 bases identical to TRBD2. Trimming took 2 bases from V and 0 from J; bases not matched to a gene: 10. The length of the CDR3 is 19 residues. In germline, CDR1 is MGHRA, CDR2 YSYEKL. CDR3 bases: TGCGCCAGCAGCCAATTAGCGGGAGGACCCCCGAGCTCCTACAATGAGCAGTTCTTC. Its protein is CASSQLAGGPPSSYNEQFF.

In this sample, this clone turned up a few times. The sample carries other DNA sequences with the same CDR3. This chain connects TRBV27 to TRBJ1-5; possibly TRBD1 for D (5 bases). This CDR3 is built from 14 residues. Germline values: CDR1 MNHEY, CDR2 SMNVEV (reference sequence). Deletions cut 4 bases from V and 0 bases from J, with 7 bases between. The CDR3 nucleotides are TGTGCCAGCAGTTCAGGGTATAGCAATCAGCCCCAGCATTTT. This codes for CASSSGYSNQPQHF.

The chain has TRBV11-2 and TRBJ1-3; D unclear. This CDR3 has 13 amino acids. CDR1 and CDR2 (germline): SGHAT, FQNNGV. V was cut by 5 bases and J by 4 bases, with 9 bases left in between. The CDR3 is CASSTERGNTIYF. CDR3 coding DNA: TGTGCCAGCAGCACCGAACGGGGAAACACCATATATTTT.

The chain employs TRBV27 and TRBJ2-6, with D maybe TRBD1 (5 bases). Germline lookup yields CDR1 MNHEY and CDR2 SMNVEV (reference sequence). Trimming pared 3 bases from V and 0 bases from J, leaving 9 bases between. The CDR3 is made up of 16 amino acids. The CDR3 sequence is CASSFYRISGANVLTF. For the CDR3, the DNA is TGTGCCAGCAGTTTCTACAGGATCTCTGGGGCCAACGTCCTGACTTTC.

The rearrangement joins TRBV6-8 to TRBJ2-2; 10 bases align to TRBD2. Germline values: CDR1 MNHGY, CDR2 SAAAGT. This CDR3 has 15 amino acids. Losses at the gene ends were 5 bases for V and 5 bases for J; bases not matched to a gene: 5. The CDR3 here is CASSTLAGLTGELFF. CDR3 DNA: TGTGCCAGCAGTACACTAGCGGGACTTACCGGGGAGCTGTTTTTT.

The chain carries TRBV6-1 and TRBJ2-5; 8 bases agree with TRBD1. The CDR3 runs 14 residues. Germline V gene sequence: CDR1 MNHNS, CDR2 SASEGT. V gave up 3 bases and J gave up 5 bases; unmatched junction bases: 5. Here the CDR3 reads CASSEQGARETQYF. For the CDR3, the DNA is TGTGCCAGCAGTGAGCAGGGGGCCCGGGAGACCCAGTACTTC.

The chain joins TRBV18 to TRBJ2-3, with 7 bases fitting TRBD2. V was pared by 3 bases and J by 2 bases, with 8 bases of the junction left unmatched. The CDR3 sequence is 16 residues long. Germline CDR1 is KGHSH and CDR2 is LQKENI. The chain's CDR3 is CASSPYLAAPTDTQYF. CDR3 nucleotide sequence: TGTGCCAGCTCACCCTACCTAGCGGCCCCCACAGATACGCAGTATTTT.

The genes are TRBV5-6 and TRBJ1-4; 7 bases match TRBD1. Losses at the gene ends were 3 bases for V and 3 bases for J; bases not matched to a gene: 5. This CDR3 comprises 15 residues. The germline V gene encodes CDR1 SGHDT and CDR2 YYEEEE. DNA for the CDR3: TGTGCCAGCAGCTCCTTGGGACAGTCTAATGAAAAACTGTTTTTT. Translating it yields CASSSLGQSNEKLFF.

V and J are TRBV3-1 (or the pseudogene TRBV3-2) and TRBJ2-7; TRBD2 aligns across 13 bases. With V trimmed by 2 bases and J by 5 bases, 6 bases remained unmatched. From germline, CDR1 is LGHDT and CDR2 YNNKEL (reference sequence). CDR3 length: 16 amino acids. CDR3 loop: CASSQSPGLAGDEQYF. DNA for the CDR3: TGTGCCAGCAGCCAATCCCCCGGACTAGCGGGAGACGAGCAGTACTTC.

This clone was seen once. The chain combines TRBV7-3 with TRBJ2-1, with D maybe TRBD2 (6 bases). The CDR3 spans 17 residues. With 4 bases removed from V and 2 bases from J, the gap between germline ends came to 18 bases. The germline V gene encodes CDR1 SGHTA and CDR2 FQGTGA. CDR3 DNA: TGTGCCAGCAGCTCCTGGGACTTATTGGGGACCTACAATGAGCAGTTCTTC. It is translated as CASSSWDLLGTYNEQFF.

This chain links TRBV4-2 with TRBJ1-3, with D unclear. This CDR3 region has 14 residues. The ends were cut back, 6 bases at V and 2 bases at J, with 11 bases in the middle. The germline V gene has CDR1 LGHNA and CDR2 YNFKEQ. The CDR3 DNA sequence: TGTGCCAGCAGATCAGAGGTCCCTGGAAACACCATATATTTT. As protein: CASRSEVPGNTIYF.

This sequence joins TRBV6-5 and TRBJ1-1, with 8 bases fitting TRBD1. There are 15 residues in the CDR3. V shed 6 bases, J shed 0 bases, and the junction held 6 bases outside the gene matches. CDR1 is MNHEY and CDR2 is SVGAGI in the germline V gene. CDR3 residues: CASRGPGQVNTEAFF. The CDR3 DNA reads as TGTGCCAGCAGGGGGCCGGGACAGGTGAACACTGAAGCTTTCTTT.

V and J are TRBV3-1 (or the pseudogene TRBV3-2) and TRBJ2-2; D unclear. V gave up 4 bases and J gave up 6 bases, with 9 bases separating them. The CDR3 is made up of 13 amino acids. CDR1 and CDR2 from the germline V gene are LGHDT and YNNKEL (reference sequence). Written as DNA, the CDR3 is TGTGCCAGCAGCCCCCTCGTTTCCGGGGAGCTGTTTTTT. This translates into CASSPLVSGELFF.

The chain employs TRBV27 and TRBJ2-7; possible D gene TRBD1, 5 bases. Germline V gene lookup returns CDR1 MNHEY and CDR2 SMNVEV (reference sequence). The CDR3 is 13 residues long. Trimming took 10 bases from V and 2 from J, leaving 15 bases between them. CDR3 in DNA: TGTGCCACCCAAATGCTAGGGGCCTACGAGCAGTACTTC. Translated: CATQMLGAYEQYF.

The chain has TRBV10-1 and TRBJ1-1; D gene uncertain. The CDR3 covers 14 residues. V lost 8 bases, J lost 5 bases, and 18 bases lay in between. The germline gives CDR1 WNHNN, CDR2 SYGVQD (reference sequence). The CDR3 spells CASPFCRGRTEAFF. The CDR3 bases are TGCGCCAGCCCTTTTTGCCGAGGAAGGACTGAAGCTTTCTTT.

The chain carries TRBV9 and TRBJ2-7, with TRBD2 as a possible D gene (6 bases). The CDR3 runs to 14 residues. CDR1 is SGDLS, CDR2 YYNGEE, per germline. With 0 bases removed from V and 0 bases from J, the gap between germline ends came to 7 bases. The CDR3 sequence is CASSVAGASYEQYF. DNA for the CDR3: TGTGCCAGCAGCGTAGCGGGAGCCTCCTACGAGCAGTACTTC.

The chain links TRBV19 to TRBJ2-1, with 7 bases matching TRBD2. This CDR3 has 15 amino acids. Germline values: CDR1 LNHDA, CDR2 SQIVND (reference sequence). With V trimmed by 1 base and J by 9 bases, 9 bases remained unmatched. CDR3 sequence (DNA): TGTGCCAGTAGTATAGGCGGCGGTGGGGGGGGTGAGCAGTTCTTC. Translated: CASSIGGGGGGEQFF.

The genes are TRBV18 and TRBJ2-1, with D tentatively TRBD2 (6 bases). Between the trimmed V and J ends, which lost 1 base and 0 bases, there was a span of 10 bases. The CDR3 is 16 residues long. Germline loops: CDR1 KGHSH, CDR2 LQKENI. DNA of the CDR3: TGTGCCAGCTCACCACTAGCCGGGAGCTCCTACAATGAGCAGTTCTTC. It encodes CASSPLAGSSYNEQFF.

The J gene is TRBJ2-7, the V gene TRBV6-5, with TRBD1 matching over 11 bases. In germline, CDR1 is MNHEY, CDR2 SVGAGI. CDR3 length: 14 residues. V shed 6 bases, J shed 3 bases, and the junction held 4 bases outside the gene matches. The chain's CDR3 is CASRGDRGSYEQYF. In nucleotides, the CDR3 is TGTGCCAGCAGGGGGGACAGGGGGAGCTACGAGCAGTACTTC.

V is TRBV15 and J is TRBJ1-3, with 7 bases identical to TRBD1. V lost 5 bases to trimming and J lost 0 bases; unmatched junction nucleotides: 7. Germline lookup yields CDR1 LNHNV and CDR2 YYDKDF (reference sequence). The CDR3 runs 16 residues. The CDR3 sequence is CATSSRTGFSGNTIYF. For the CDR3, the DNA is TGTGCCACCAGCTCCAGGACAGGATTCTCTGGAAACACCATATATTTT. Looking up the rest from reference TRBV15 and TRBJ1-3 gives the full variable domain: DAMVIQNPRYQVTQFGKPVTLSCSQTLNHNVMYWYQQKSSQAPKLLFHYYDKDFNNEADTPDNFQSRRPNTSFCFLDIRSPGLGDTAMYLCATSSRTGFSGNTIYFGEGSWLTVV.

The V gene is TRBV10-3, the J gene TRBJ1-3, with a tentative D call TRBD1 (5 bases). Germline assignment: CDR1 ENHRY and CDR2 SYGVKD. Trimming cost V 2 bases and J 4 bases, with 15 bases left between them. CDR3 length: 16 amino acids. CDR3 sequence reads: CAISEATGHGGNTIYF. DNA of the CDR3: TGTGCCATCAGTGAGGCGACCGGACACGGGGGAAACACCATATATTTT.

J is TRBJ2-1 and V is TRBV5-6, with a weak D call TRBD2 (6 bases). This CDR3 has 16 amino acids. The V end was cut by 4 bases, the J end by 0 bases, with 14 bases between. CDR1 is SGHDT and CDR2 is YYEEEE in the germline V gene. In DNA, the CDR3 is TGTGCCAGCAGCCCAACATGGGGAGGCTCCTACAATGAGCAGTTCTTC. Its protein is CASSPTWGGSYNEQFF. Drawing the rest from reference TRBV5-6 and TRBJ2-1, the complete variable domain is DAGVTQSPTHLIKTRGQQVTLRCSPKSGHDTVSWYQQALGQGPQFIFQYYEEEERQRGNFPDRFSGHQFPNYSSELNVNALLLGDSALYLCASSPTWGGSYNEQFFGPGTRLTVL.